The 17 T cell receptor beta chains below all came from one sample that was sequenced in a study of blood T cell repertoires in COVID-19. This table comes from immunoSEQ multiplex PCR, and its TCRdb copy is limited to in-frame clones, with some not included. Among about 320,000 clones, about 92% were seen once, and the ten largest hold around 2.5%. Sequencing was carried out using PBMCs or T cells enriched from blood (not recorded which). These receptors were taken from a man in his sixties who had recovered from COVID-19.

This clone was recorded a few times. The J gene is TRBJ1-5, the V gene TRBV2; no definite D call. This CDR3 contains 13 residues. The ends were cut back, 3 bases at V and 1 base at J, with 4 bases in the middle. Germline CDR1 reads SNHLY; CDR2 reads FYNNEI. The DNA for the CDR3 is TGTGCCAGCAGTGACCGGAGCAATCAGCCCCAGCATTTT. Translating gives CASSDRSNQPQHF.

The chain combines TRBV5-5 with TRBJ2-2; 7 bases match TRBD1. This CDR3 is 14 amino acids long. The J segment lost 6 bases and the V segment lost 2 bases, leaving 4 bases of the junction unmatched. Germline CDR1 is SGHKS and CDR2 is YYEKEE (reference sequence). In DNA, the CDR3 is TGTGCCAGCAGCTTAGGGACAGTAGCCGGGGAGCTGTTTTTT. Translated: CASSLGTVAGELFF.

The rearrangement links TRBV7-9 to TRBJ2-3, with TRBD2 matching over 8 bases. V gave up 4 bases and J gave up 2 bases; unmatched junction bases: 8. Germline V gives CDR1 SEHNR, CDR2 FQNEAQ (reference sequence). The CDR3 has 16 residues. The CDR3 nucleotides are TGTGCCAGCAGCTATCAGGCGGGAGGCCCCACAGATACGCAGTATTTT. Its protein is CASSYQAGGPTDTQYF.

The chain uses TRBV11-3 and TRBJ2-1; a weak D match, TRBD2 (6 bases). Germline loops: CDR1 SGHNT, CDR2 YENEEA. This CDR3 comprises 13 residues. Trimming took 3 bases from V and 4 from J, leaving 7 bases between them. This CDR3 is CASSFREYNEQFF. CDR3 nucleotides: TGTGCCAGCAGCTTTCGGGAGTACAATGAGCAGTTCTTC.

J is TRBJ2-3 and V is TRBV7-9; D unresolved. The CDR3 is 15 residues long. V was cut by 4 bases and J by 2 bases, with 13 bases left in between. The germline CDR1 and CDR2 sequences are SEHNR and FQNEAQ (reference sequence). As DNA, the CDR3 is TGTGCCAGCAGCTCCCCGGTTGGGCACACAGATACGCAGTATTTT. Its protein product is CASSSPVGHTDTQYF.

This sequence joins TRBV5-1 and TRBJ2-1; unclear D gene. The CDR3 is made up of 14 amino acids. V shed 4 bases and J shed 0 bases, with 8 bases lying between them. Germline CDR1 SGHRS, CDR2 YFSETQ. The CDR3 bases are TGCGCCAGCAGCATCGGTAGCTCCTACAATGAGCAGTTCTTC. Its protein is CASSIGSSYNEQFF.

The chain is built from TRBV5-4 and TRBJ2-1; 11 bases line up with TRBD2. Losses at the gene ends were 0 bases for V and 6 bases for J; bases not matched to a gene: 2. Germline values: CDR1 SGHNT, CDR2 YYREEE (reference sequence). This CDR3 has 15 amino acids. The chain's CDR3 is CASSLGSGRANEQFF. Written as DNA, the CDR3 is TGTGCCAGCAGCTTGGGTAGCGGGAGGGCCAATGAGCAGTTCTTC. The complete variable domain, with remaining parts taken from reference TRBV5-4 and TRBJ2-1, reads ETGVTQSPTHLIKTRGQQVTLRCSSQSGHNTVSWYQQALGQGPQFIFQYYREEENGRGNFPPRFSGLQFPNYSSELNVNALELDDSALYLCASSLGSGRANEQFFGPGTRLTVL.

This clone came up a few times. The rearrangement links TRBV10-2 to TRBJ2-3, with D perhaps TRBD1 (5 bases). Germline loops: CDR1 WSHSY, CDR2 SAAADI. V was cut by 7 bases and J by 5 bases, with 13 bases left in between. This CDR3 is 13 amino acids long. The CDR3: CASTPQGGDTQYF. CDR3 nucleotides: TGCGCCAGCACCCCCCAGGGTGGAGATACGCAGTATTTT.

V is TRBV6-5 and J is TRBJ1-1; 8 bases match TRBD1. Per the germline V gene, CDR1 is MNHEY and CDR2 is SVGAGI. The CDR3 consists of 15 residues. Trimming took 6 bases from V and 1 from J; bases not matched to a gene: 7. The CDR3 sequence: CASRQQTGGNTEAFF. DNA for the CDR3: TGTGCCAGCAGGCAACAAACAGGGGGGAACACTGAAGCTTTCTTT.

The rearrangement joins TRBV25-1 to TRBJ1-1; TRBD1 matches 7 bases. The junction had 4 bases not matched to a gene; V was cut back by 5 bases and J by 4 bases. Germline CDR1 MGHDK, CDR2 SYGVNS. This CDR3 has 13 amino acids. The CDR3: CASSTGTATEAFF. In DNA, the CDR3 is TGTGCCAGCAGTACAGGGACAGCCACTGAAGCTTTCTTT.

The rearrangement joins TRBV5-5 to TRBJ1-5; D unclear. V was shortened by 3 bases and J by 0 bases, with 13 bases between the two germline ends. Germline values: CDR1 SGHKS, CDR2 YYEKEE (reference sequence). The CDR3 runs to 16 residues. This CDR3 reads CASSSRWENSNQPQHF. The DNA for the CDR3 is TGTGCCAGCAGCTCCCGGTGGGAGAATAGCAATCAGCCCCAGCATTTT.

This chain uses TRBV7-8 with TRBJ1-2; D not certain. Between the trimmed V and J ends, which lost 0 bases and 4 bases, there was a span of 12 bases. The CDR3 consists of 15 residues. CDR1 is SGHVS and CDR2 is FQNEAQ in the germline V gene. The CDR3: CASSLALEGIYGYTF. In nucleotides, the CDR3 is TGTGCCAGCAGCTTAGCGCTCGAGGGCATCTATGGCTACACCTTC.

The J gene is TRBJ2-2, the V gene TRBV15; TRBD2 is a possible D gene (6 bases). Trimming stripped 9 bases from V and 1 base from J, with 18 bases between. Germline loops: CDR1 LNHNV, CDR2 YYDKDF (reference sequence). This CDR3 contains 16 residues. The CDR3 reads CATSMRGAMNTGELFF. The DNA of the CDR3 is TGTGCCACTTCAATGCGGGGAGCGATGAACACCGGGGAGCTGTTTTTT.

The rearrangement uses TRBV6-5 and TRBJ2-7; possibly TRBD1 for D (6 bases). V lost 8 bases, J lost 6 bases, and 17 bases lay in between. The CDR3 spans 13 residues. Looked up from germline, CDR1 is MNHEY and CDR2 is SVGAGI. CDR3 nucleotides: TGTGCCAGCGGACGGACCCGAGGGGGCGAGCAGTACTTC. Translated: CASGRTRGGEQYF.

About this clone itself: In the same sample, other DNA sequences code for this CDR3. This chain's CDR3 is CASSPRDRGYEQYF. CDR3 coding DNA: TGTGCCAGCTCACCTCGGGACAGGGGATACGAGCAGTACTTC. J is TRBJ2-7 and V is TRBV18; the match to TRBD1 covers 10 bases. Trimming cost V 3 bases and J 4 bases; bases outside gene matches: 3. The CDR3 extends over 14 amino acids. Per the germline V gene, CDR1 is KGHSH and CDR2 is LQKENI.

V gene TRBV3-1 (or the pseudogene TRBV3-2) combines with J gene TRBJ2-3; tentatively, D is TRBD2 (6 bases). Between the trimmed V and J ends, which lost 6 bases and 0 bases, there was a span of 16 bases. CDR1 is LGHDT, CDR2 YNNKEL, per germline (reference sequence). The length of the CDR3 is 16 residues. The CDR3, as DNA: TGTGCCAGCAGGCCCGGCGGGGCGAAAAGCACAGATACGCAGTATTTT. Its translation: CASRPGGAKSTDTQYF.

The chain carries TRBV7-9 and TRBJ1-2, with D unresolved. V lost 0 bases and J 1 base, leaving 9 bases between the germline ends. Per the germline V gene, CDR1 is SEHNR and CDR2 is FQNEAQ (reference sequence). The CDR3 runs to 15 residues. The CDR3 DNA is TGTGCCAGCAGCTTAGCGCGAGGTTTTAACTATGGCTACACCTTC. Amino acid sequence: CASSLARGFNYGYTF.